These T cell receptor beta chains were read from a single sample in a study of patients and donors after allogeneic stem cell transplantation. TCRdb reprocessed the RT-PCR reads with MiXCR, giving one entry per CDR3 protein. The table records approximately 150,000 distinct CDR3 sequences, approximately 28% of them present only once. Specimen: blood, either unsorted or a sorted T cell fraction (not recorded which). The receptors originated from a human donor who was either an allogeneic HSCT recipient or a stem cell or donor lymphocyte infusion donor (not recorded which). It is not recorded whose cells these are; they may come from a transplant donor. Each CDR3 is given without its conserved first and last residue.

J gene | V gene | CDR3 protein
TRBJ1-1 | TRBV28 | ASSLEVLTEAF
TRBJ1-2 | TRBV7-9 | ASTSGPDYGYT
TRBJ2-2 | TRBV29-1 | SVPTGVGPNTGELF
TRBJ1-1 | TRBV5-6 | ASSSFAGPYTEAF
TRBJ1-5 | TRBV6-2/TRBV6-3 | ASSYIGGALSNQPQH
TRBJ2-1 | TRBV7-6 | ASSLVWGGREEQF
TRBJ1-5 | TRBV4-2 | ASSQETLLERYNQPQH
TRBJ2-5 | TRBV4-2 | ASSRDGQETQY
TRBJ1-2 | TRBV7-6 | ASSFNRVDGYT
TRBJ2-7 | TRBV9 | ASSALAGTAYEQY
TRBJ2-7 | TRBV28 | ASSYFPRASTYEQY
TRBJ2-1 | TRBV20-1 | SARWDPSSYNEQF
TRBJ2-1 | TRBV6-5 | ASSYSGLQNNEQF
TRBJ2-1 | TRBV20-1 | SARVGQGEREQF
TRBJ1-5 | TRBV19 | ASSRGHNQPQH
TRBJ2-7 | TRBV20-1 | SASRLAGEGKY
TRBJ2-1 | TRBV20-1 | SARFLADYNEQF
TRBJ2-1 | TRBV6-5 | ASSQNEQF
TRBJ1-2 | TRBV4-3 | ASSQDMDSYGYT
TRBJ1-2 | TRBV5-1 | ASSLDYSGYYGYT